Sequencing of this T cell receptor beta chain was carried out in a study of blood T cell repertoires in COVID-19. In the study overall: There were acute and convalescent COVID-19 samples, and they came from the United States, Italy and Spain.

Source study methods: Amplification of reference gene primers provided the estimated nucleated cell counts. Some clones are missing from TCRdb's copy, which holds only in-frame ones; the method was immunoSEQ multiplex PCR. For V, J and clone size, that table is used; D and trimming come from the DNA. The table shows around 67,000 clones, with around nine tenths occurring only once. J gave up 6 bases and V 4 bases, and 7 bases lay outside the gene matches. Germline V gene sequence: CDR1 LNHDA, CDR2 SQIVND (reference sequence). The CDR3 has 15 amino acids. The origin of this receptor is a woman of 80 years or more with active or convalescent COVID-19. The sample comprised peripheral blood. The chain recombines TRBV19 with TRBJ1-2; 11 bases map to TRBD1. CDR3 in amino acids: CASSTQDRGLNGYTF. The CDR3 DNA follows: TGTGCCAGTAGTACCCAGGACAGGGGGCTTAATGGCTACACCTTC. Variable domain in full (rest from reference TRBV19 and TRBJ1-2): DGGITQSPKYLFRKEGQNVTLSCEQNLNHDAMYWYRQDPGQGLRLIYYSQIVNDFQKGDIAEGYSVSREKKESFPLTVTSAQKNPTAFYLCASSTQDRGLNGYTFGSGTRLTVV.